Following are 10 T cell receptor beta chains from one sample sequenced in a study of CD8+ T cells in alopecia areata (dated by TCRdb to 2017 to 2018). The library was obtained by the immunoSEQ multiplex PCR assay. RNA was extracted from all samples and reverse transcribed into cDNA, which served as template for TCR sequencing. This immuneACCESS table, as held by TCRdb, lists in-frame sequences with V and J called but not all clones. Of the missing ones, under half trace to an unresolved V gene in checked studies; the others have no known cause. In this sample the table shows around 200,000 clones, 58% of which occur a single time. In total, the top ten clones hold roughly 12% of the sample. The time point label corresponds to: around 22 weeks on oral tofacitinib. Per the publication, the treatment or condition label means: oral pan-JAK inhibitor, 5-10 mg twice daily. Sequencing used CD8+ T cells sorted from blood, obtained at week 24, from a patient treated with tofacitinib. The receptors were gathered from a human donor with alopecia areata.

The V gene is TRBV2, the J gene TRBJ2-1, with 9 bases fitting TRBD2. The CDR3 has 16 amino acids. The junction had 7 bases not matched to a gene; V was cut back by 5 bases and J by 2 bases. The germline V gene encodes CDR1 SNHLY and CDR2 FYNNEI. The CDR3 DNA sequence: TGTGCCAGCAGTCCCGATCCTAGCGGGGCCTACAATGAGCAGTTCTTC. It encodes CASSPDPSGAYNEQFF. Using reference TRBV2 and TRBJ2-1 for the parts outside the CDR3, the full variable domain is EPEVTQTPSHQVTQMGQEVILRCVPISNHLYFYWYRQILGQKVEFLVSFYNNEISEKSEIFDDQFSVERPDGSNFTLKIRSTKLEDSAMYFCASSPDPSGAYNEQFFGPGTRLTVL.

This clone was seen just once. CDR3 region: CAWSVSGSQFF. For the CDR3, the DNA is TGTGCCTGGAGTGTATCGGGGTCGCAGTTCTTC. This chain uses TRBV30 with TRBJ2-1; D possibly corresponds to TRBD2 (5 bases). CDR1 is GTSNPN and CDR2 is SVGIG in the germline V gene (reference sequence). Trimming left V 0 bases short and J 12 bases short, with 9 bases between. This CDR3 is 11 amino acids long.

This chain joins TRBV9 and TRBJ2-2; possibly TRBD1 or TRBD2 for D (6 bases each). This CDR3 spans 13 amino acids. Germline V gene sequence: CDR1 SGDLS, CDR2 YYNGEE. V was cut by 3 bases and J by 7 bases, with 10 bases left in between. In nucleotides, the CDR3 is TGTGCCAGCAGCGCACGGGGGCACGGGGAGCTGTTTTTT. Translating gives CASSARGHGELFF.

As regards this clone: This sample includes further DNA sequences coding for the same CDR3. The rearrangement links TRBV27 to TRBJ1-1, with unresolved D. Germline V lookup: CDR1 MNHEY, CDR2 SMNVEV (reference sequence). The CDR3 length is 14 residues. Trimming took 3 bases from V and 5 from J, leaving 13 bases between them. CDR3 in DNA: TGTGCCAGCAGTTTGATGGGCTCGGGAACTGAAGCTTTCTTT. This gives the protein CASSLMGSGTEAFF.

The J gene is TRBJ2-1, the V gene TRBV12-5, with D possibly TRBD1 on 6 matching bases. The CDR3 runs 15 residues. The V end lost 0 bases, the J end lost 9 bases, and 15 bases lay between the germline ends. Germline V gene sequence: CDR1 LGHNT, CDR2 FRNRAP. The CDR3 region has the DNA TGTGCTAGTGGTTTGGTATCGACAGGCCGTGTTGAGCAGTTCTTC. This codes for CASGLVSTGRVEQFF.

V gene TRBV29-1 combines with J gene TRBJ1-2, with D unresolved. V was shortened by 3 bases and J by 8 bases, with 16 bases between the two germline ends. The CDR3 consists of 13 residues. Germline V gene lookup returns CDR1 SQVTM and CDR2 ANQGSEA. The CDR3 here is CSVDELSREGYTF. CDR3 nucleotide sequence: TGCAGCGTTGACGAACTTTCACGTGAAGGCTACACCTTC.

Concerning this clone: This sample also contains other DNA sequences that code for the same CDR3. V is TRBV10-3 and J is TRBJ2-7; a possible D gene is TRBD2 (6 bases). Trimming stripped 0 bases from V and 2 bases from J, with 8 bases between. This CDR3 contains 14 residues. Germline-derived CDR1 and CDR2 are ENHRY and SYGVKD. The CDR3 coding sequence is TGTGCCATCAGTGAGTCCGGGGGAACCTACGAGCAGTACTTC. It yields the protein CAISESGGTYEQYF.

The chain has TRBV7-2 and TRBJ1-1; D remains ambiguous. Germline CDR1 reads SGHTA; CDR2 reads FQGNSA. V was trimmed by 2 bases and J by 4 bases, leaving 17 bases between them. This CDR3 spans 16 amino acids. CDR3 residues: CASSLYHLPTLTEAFF. CDR3 in DNA: TGTGCCAGCAGCTTATATCATCTGCCTACCCTCACTGAAGCTTTCTTT.

The gene calls are TRBV11-2 and TRBJ2-2; D not resolved. Germline CDR1 is SGHAT and CDR2 is FQNNGV. The length of the CDR3 is 16 residues. Trimming shortened V by 2 bases and J by 0 bases, and 10 bases separated the two germline ends. The CDR3, as DNA: TGTGCCAGCAGCTTAACGTGGATCGCGAACACCGGGGAGCTGTTTTTT. Translating it yields CASSLTWIANTGELFF.

The V and J genes are TRBV6-6 and TRBJ2-7; perhaps D is TRBD1 or TRBD2 (5 bases each). Trimming cost V 6 bases and J 3 bases, with 15 bases left between them. CDR3 length: 14 residues. Germline V gene data show CDR1 as MNHNY and CDR2 as SVGAGI (reference sequence). The CDR3 DNA is TGTGCCAGCAGACATCCGGGACGTGACTACGAGCAGTACTTC. This sequence encodes CASRHPGRDYEQYF.